This T cell receptor beta chain originates from a study of T cell responses to AZD1222 COVID-19 vaccine. The V gene end was trimmed by 4 bases and the J gene end by 1 base; junction bases not matched to a gene: 3. Germline lookup yields CDR1 SGHTS and CDR2 YDEGEE. CDR3 length: 15 amino acids. Clones were sequenced by immunoSEQ multiplex PCR, and TCRdb holds only the in-frame ones, with some missing. The sample has tens of thousands of clones; 70% to 90% are singletons. J is TRBJ2-3 and V is TRBV5-8; 10 bases are shared with TRBD2. The sequence came from an adult in good health. The sequenced sample was peripheral blood, obtained on day 0 of AZD1222 vaccination. The CDR3 loop is CASSRGTSGTDTQYF. The CDR3 nucleotides read TGTGCCAGCAGCCGCGGGACTAGCGGCACAGATACGCAGTATTTT.